This paragraph reports one T cell receptor (beta chain). This entry comes from a study of patients and donors after allogeneic stem cell transplantation. CDR1 MGHDK and CDR2 SYGVNS come from the germline V gene. The CDR3 has 15 residues. Between the trimmed V and J ends, which lost 6 bases and 0 bases, there was a span of 14 bases. TCRdb re-called the RT-PCR reads through MiXCR, storing one row per CDR3 protein. The sample has 800,000 to 1,000,000 distinct CDR3 sequences; more than 15% are singletons. The specimen sequenced was blood, either unsorted or a sorted T cell fraction (not recorded which). The chain links TRBV25-1 to TRBJ1-1; D unclear. This clonotype was sampled from a human donor who was either an allogeneic HSCT recipient or a stem cell or donor lymphocyte infusion donor (not recorded which). It is not recorded whose cells these are; they may come from a transplant donor. In DNA form, the CDR3 reads TGTGCCAGCAGGCCTCGGGGTCTCATGAACACTGAAGCTTTCTTT. It yields the protein CASRPRGLMNTEAFF.